The 20 T cell receptor beta chains given below trace back to one sample, sequenced in a study of T-cell memory formation after mild COVID-19. TCRdb passed the 5' RACE reads through MiXCR, listing each CDR3 protein once. This sample has over 450,000 distinct CDR3 sequences, with 20% found just once. The source material was PBMCs or a T cell subset sorted from them (not recorded which). The receptor source for this set is an adult woman who had mild COVID-19 (a few samples of this study predate the infection). Cell type and time point are not known.

This clonotype was counted between two and nine times. The chain employs TRBV30 and TRBJ2-4, with D uncertain. The V end was cut by 1 base, the J end by 5 bases, with 15 bases between. The CDR3 spans 15 residues. CDR1 is GTSNPN and CDR2 is SVGIG in the germline V gene (reference sequence). As DNA, the CDR3 is TGTGCCTGGAGTGGGACCTTCCCTGCCCAAAACATTCAGTACTTC. Encoded protein: CAWSGTFPAQNIQYF.

A few counts support this clonotype. This rearrangement joins TRBV2 to TRBJ2-7; D may be TRBD1 (6 bases). The CDR3 is 13 amino acids. Trimming pared 3 bases from V and 5 bases from J, leaving 11 bases between. CDR1 and CDR2 from the germline V gene are SNHLY and FYNNEI. This CDR3 is CASSDPGANEQYF. CDR3 sequence (DNA): TGTGCCAGCAGTGACCCAGGGGCCAACGAGCAGTACTTC.

This clonotype was counted between two and nine times. The chain joins TRBV7-9 to TRBJ2-1, with 11 bases identical to TRBD2. With V trimmed by 5 bases and J by 4 bases, 7 bases remained unmatched. Germline V gene lookup returns CDR1 SEHNR and CDR2 FQNEAQ (reference sequence). This CDR3 region has 16 residues. In DNA, the CDR3 is TGTGCCAGCAGCGGTAGCGGGAGGGCCATTTACAATGAGCAGTTCTTC. This codes for CASSGSGRAIYNEQFF.

This clonotype was seen ten or more times. CDR3 amino acids: CASSLGPGGTDTQYF. In nucleotides, the CDR3 is TGTGCCAGCAGTTTAGGGCCGGGAGGCACAGATACGCAGTATTTT. The rearrangement uses TRBV12-3 or TRBV12-4 and TRBJ2-3, with D possibly matching TRBD2 (6 bases). Trimming took off 1 base at V and 1 base at J, with 9 bases between the two ends. This CDR3 spans 15 amino acids.

This clonotype showed up just a few times. The chain links TRBV19 to TRBJ2-1, with D possibly matching TRBD2 (5 bases). Trimming removed 3 bases at V and 2 bases at J, with 5 bases between. Looked up from germline, CDR1 is LNHDA and CDR2 is SQIVND (reference sequence). The CDR3 is 13 residues long. The CDR3 is CASSMTTYNEQFF. The CDR3 nucleotides are TGTGCCAGTAGTATGACTACCTACAATGAGCAGTTCTTC.

J is TRBJ2-5 and V is TRBV15; tentatively, D is TRBD1 or TRBD2 (5 bases each). The CDR3 runs 16 residues. Between the trimmed V and J ends, which lost 1 base and 5 bases, there was a span of 17 bases. The V gene's germline CDR1 is LNHNV and CDR2 YYDKDF (reference sequence). CDR3 region: CATSRVRTGPRETQYF. As DNA, the CDR3 is TGTGCCACCAGCAGAGTTCGGACGGGACCGAGGGAGACCCAGTACTTC.

This clonotype was counted a few times. V is TRBV7-6 and J is TRBJ2-7; D may be TRBD1 or TRBD2 (5 bases each). V was cut by 3 bases and J by 7 bases, with 16 bases left in between. Germline lookup yields CDR1 SGHVS and CDR2 FNYEAQ. CDR3 length: 14 residues. CDR3 DNA sequence: TGTGCCAGCAGCTTGTTAGGGGACCCCTCGGAGCAGTACTTC. Its protein product is CASSLLGDPSEQYF.

The CDR3 loop reads CASSAPGPRAPDTQYF. In nucleotides, the CDR3 is TGTGCCAGCAGTGCGCCGGGACCCCGAGCCCCAGATACGCAGTATTTT. The V call is TRBV25-1, the J call TRBJ2-3; the D call may be TRBD1 or TRBD2 (5 bases each). Germline lookup yields CDR1 MGHDK and CDR2 SYGVNS. The CDR3 extends over 16 amino acids. Trimming removed 4 bases at V and 4 bases at J, with 18 bases between.

The rearrangement joins TRBV7-2 to TRBJ2-1, with D perhaps TRBD2 (5 bases). The CDR3 is 15 amino acids. V was trimmed by 0 bases and J by 8 bases, leaving 14 bases between them. Germline V gene data show CDR1 as SGHTA and CDR2 as FQGNSA. The CDR3 reads CASSLALDHGDEQFF. CDR3 coding DNA: TGTGCCAGCAGCTTAGCCCTGGATCACGGGGATGAGCAGTTCTTC.

The chain recombines TRBV19 with TRBJ2-1, with 15 positions matching TRBD2. Losses at the gene ends were 6 bases for V and 7 bases for J; bases not matched to a gene: 7. CDR1 is LNHDA, CDR2 SQIVND, per germline (reference sequence). There are 16 residues in the CDR3. The CDR3 reads CASSMGLAGGLNEQFF. CDR3 DNA sequence: TGTGCCAGTAGCATGGGACTAGCGGGAGGATTGAATGAGCAGTTCTTC. Full variable domain (missing parts from reference TRBV19 and TRBJ2-1): DGGITQSPKYLFRKEGQNVTLSCEQNLNHDAMYWYRQDPGQGLRLIYYSQIVNDFQKGDIAEGYSVSREKKESFPLTVTSAQKNPTAFYLCASSMGLAGGLNEQFFGPGTRLTVL.

The chain couples TRBV27 to TRBJ1-1; D is unclear. Germline V gene lookup returns CDR1 MNHEY and CDR2 SMNVEV (reference sequence). The length of the CDR3 is 15 residues. Between the trimmed V and J ends, which lost 8 bases and 4 bases, there was a span of 20 bases. CDR3 sequence reads: CASSLGFGRFTEAFF. The CDR3 DNA reads as TGTGCCAGCTCCTTGGGGTTCGGGAGGTTCACTGAAGCTTTCTTT.

The chain combines TRBV12-3 or TRBV12-4 with TRBJ2-2; D remains ambiguous. This CDR3 region has 13 residues. Trimming removed 5 bases from V and 5 bases from J, with 9 bases in between. The CDR3 nucleotides read TGTGCCAGCAGTGTTCACGGGACCGGGGAGCTGTTTTTT. Translating it yields CASSVHGTGELFF.

The CDR3 DNA follows: TGCGCCAGCAGTCAAGTTGGGGGCACAGATACGCAGTATTTT. Translated, it gives CASSQVGGTDTQYF. The V gene is TRBV5-1, the J gene TRBJ2-3; D gene unclear. In germline, CDR1 is SGHRS, CDR2 YFSETQ. V dropped 5 bases and J dropped 1 base, with 11 bases sitting between them. The CDR3 loop spans 14 amino acids.

This clonotype has a handful of counts. The J gene is TRBJ2-7, the V gene TRBV19, with D possibly matching TRBD1 (6 bases). V lost 6 bases, J lost 0 bases, and 21 bases lay in between. This CDR3 is 17 amino acids long. Germline lookup yields CDR1 LNHDA and CDR2 SQIVND (reference sequence). CDR3 region: CASSRYGATGNSYEQYF. The CDR3 DNA follows: TGTGCCAGTAGCCGCTATGGGGCGACAGGCAACTCCTACGAGCAGTACTTC.

V is TRBV18 and J is TRBJ2-5; no reliable D call. The germline V and J ends were trimmed by 2 bases and 5 bases, with 12 bases remaining between them. The CDR3 length is 14 residues. CDR1 is KGHSH and CDR2 is LQKENI in the germline V gene. The CDR3 here is CASSPDRVGETQYF. CDR3 coding DNA: TGTGCCAGCTCACCAGACCGGGTCGGGGAGACCCAGTACTTC.

The rearrangement uses TRBV9 and TRBJ1-1, with TRBD1 as a possible D gene (6 bases). The CDR3 runs to 13 residues. Looked up from germline, CDR1 is SGDLS and CDR2 is YYNGEE. V was shortened by 2 bases and J by 5 bases, with 10 bases between the two germline ends. In nucleotides, the CDR3 is TGTGCCAGCAGCGTGCAGGGGTGGACTGAAGCTTTCTTT. It yields the protein CASSVQGWTEAFF.

The rearrangement links TRBV7-6 to TRBJ2-1; D may be TRBD2 (6 bases). This CDR3 contains 13 residues. Germline CDR1 and CDR2: SGHVS and FNYEAQ. The V end was cut by 5 bases, the J end by 12 bases, with 17 bases between. This chain's CDR3 is CASSRPGGEGQFF. CDR3 nucleotides: TGTGCCAGCAGCCGCCCCGGGGGAGAGGGGCAGTTCTTC. Filled out from reference TRBV7-6 and TRBJ2-1, the complete variable domain reads GAGVSQSPRYKVTKRGQDVALRCDPISGHVSLYWYRQALGQGPEFLTYFNYEAQQDKSGLPNDRFSAERPEGSISTLTIQRTEQRDSAMYRCASSRPGGEGQFFGPGTRLTVL.

The chain recombines TRBV19 with TRBJ2-1, with D possibly matching TRBD2 (6 bases). The CDR3 is 14 residues long. Trimming shortened V by 6 bases and J by 4 bases, and 13 bases separated the two germline ends. The germline CDR1 and CDR2 sequences are LNHDA and SQIVND (reference sequence). The CDR3, as DNA: TGTGCCAGTAGAGAGACTAGAAGATACAATGAGCAGTTCTTC. Its translation is CASRETRRYNEQFF.

This clonotype was found a few times. J is TRBJ1-1 and V is TRBV25-1, with D unclear. With 6 bases removed from V and 5 bases from J, the gap between germline ends came to 10 bases. Germline loops: CDR1 MGHDK, CDR2 SYGVNS. This CDR3 comprises 12 residues. The DNA for the CDR3 is TGTGCCAGCAGGTCCGCAGTAACTGAAGCTTTCTTT. It translates to CASRSAVTEAFF.

This clonotype turned up a few times. The J gene is TRBJ2-1, the V gene TRBV12-3 or TRBV12-4; TRBD2 aligns across 12 bases. The CDR3 covers 16 residues. The V and J ends lost 6 bases and 4 bases, in that order; junction bases with no gene match: 7. The CDR3 sequence is CASSHRLAGEYNEQFF. The DNA of the CDR3 is TGTGCCAGCAGCCACAGACTAGCGGGGGAGTACAATGAGCAGTTCTTC.